The present entry profiles one TCR beta chain with its context. This sample is part of a study of blood T cell repertoires in COVID-19. In the study's own analysis: Estimation of nucleated cell counts relied on the amplification of reference gene primers. Clones were sequenced by immunoSEQ multiplex PCR, and TCRdb holds only the in-frame ones, with some missing. That table gives V, J and clone size, and the DNA gave D and trimming. The table records around 250,000 clones, around 83% of them present only once. This CDR3 has 14 amino acids. V dropped 9 bases and J dropped 4; count of bases not matched to a gene: 9. Germline loops: CDR1 MGHRA, CDR2 YSYEKL.

The chain joins TRBV4-1 to TRBJ2-3; TRBD2 aligns across 8 bases. The sample consisted of peripheral blood. The TCR originated in a man aged 35 to 55 with active or convalescent COVID-19. CDR3 nucleotides: TGCGCCAGGAGGGGACTAGGGATCGCAGATACGCAGTATTTT. Translated: CARRGLGIADTQYF.